The following is a T cell receptor (beta chain) sequence with its context. Its antigen is still unknown. Germline loops: CDR1 SGHTA, CDR2 FQGTGA. V lost 1 base and J 1 base, leaving 10 bases between the germline ends. CDR3 length: 15 residues. Here immunoSEQ multiplex PCR was the method, and the copy in TCRdb shows in-frame clones only, minus some. Of about 79,000 clones listed, under 95% are singletons. This entry comes from a study of cytomegalovirus exposure and HLA in healthy donors. Study observations and caveats: Whilst most TCR sequences proved rare, a subset of public TCRs occurred across many donors.

The material sequenced was PBMCs. The receptor was isolated from a woman younger than 45 in good health and CMV-seronegative. V is TRBV7-3 and J is TRBJ1-1; tentative D call: TRBD1 (6 bases). This CDR3 reads CASSLNGQPNTEAFF. The CDR3 DNA reads as TGTGCCAGCAGCTTAAATGGACAGCCGAACACTGAAGCTTTCTTT.